These 29 T cell receptor beta chains originate from one sample sequenced in a study of OX40 agonist ivuxolimab in advanced cancers. TCRdb's copy holds only in-frame clones and misses some; the assay was immunoSEQ multiplex PCR. The table shows just over 90,000 clones, with around nine tenths occurring only once. The sequences come from CD4+ or CD8+ T cells sorted from blood, collected in a trial of the OX40 agonist ivuxolimab. The origin of the receptors is an adult with an advanced solid tumor such as melanoma, head and neck, liver or kidney cancer.

The chain links TRBV7-3 to TRBJ2-3; no firm D call. The CDR3 spans 14 residues. CDR1 and CDR2 (germline): SGHTA, FQGTGA. The germline V and J ends were trimmed by 1 base and 3 bases, with 8 bases remaining between them. The CDR3 DNA is TGTGCCAGCAGCTTAAGCGGTACAACAGATACGCAGTATTTT. It yields the protein CASSLSGTTDTQYF.

The rearrangement links TRBV5-1 to TRBJ1-3, with D unclear. Germline CDR1 is SGHRS and CDR2 is YFSETQ. V was clipped by 0 bases and J by 9 bases, with 4 bases between them. This CDR3 is built from 11 residues. CDR3 region: CASSLGTTIYF. For the CDR3, the DNA is TGCGCCAGCAGCTTGGGGACCACCATATATTTT.

This chain joins TRBV10-1 and TRBJ2-3; TRBD1 matches at 9 bases. The V gene's germline CDR1 is WNHNN and CDR2 SYGVQD (reference sequence). This CDR3 comprises 14 residues. V lost 6 bases to trimming and J lost 6 bases; unmatched junction nucleotides: 7. The CDR3, as DNA: TGCGCCAGCAGACTTCGGGACAGGGACGATACGCAGTATTTT. Residues: CASRLRDRDDTQYF.

The rearrangement joins TRBV7-3 to TRBJ2-6; D call uncertain. The CDR3 has 16 residues. CDR1 and CDR2 (germline): SGHTA, FQGTGA. V dropped 5 bases and J dropped 0 bases, with 11 bases sitting between them. CDR3 nucleotides: TGTGCCAGCAGCCCCCTGTCGAACTCTGGGGCCAACGTCCTGACTTTC. Amino acid sequence: CASSPLSNSGANVLTF.

This chain connects TRBV7-8 to TRBJ2-1, with 10 bases matching TRBD2. There are 16 residues in the CDR3. Per the germline V gene, CDR1 is SGHVS and CDR2 is FQNEAQ. The junction had 5 bases not matched to a gene; V was cut back by 0 bases and J by 6 bases. The CDR3 is CASSLAQLAGINEQFF. DNA of the CDR3: TGTGCCAGCAGCTTAGCGCAACTAGCGGGAATCAATGAGCAGTTCTTC.

The rearrangement uses TRBV21-1 and TRBJ2-5; the table calls TRBD2, which could not be checked here. TRBV21-1 is annotated as a pseudogene. The CDR3 is 20 amino acids. The CDR3 reads CASSTRTSGRVDGEQETQYF. CDR3 nucleotide sequence: TGTGCCAGCAGCACCCGGACTAGCGGGAGGGTCGATGGCGAACAAGAGACCCAGTACTTC.

The V call is TRBV29-1, the J call TRBJ2-1, with TRBD2 identical over 7 bases. CDR3 length equals 13 residues. Trimming cost V 8 bases and J 0 bases; bases outside gene matches: 4. In germline, CDR1 is SQVTM, CDR2 ANQGSEA. The CDR3 sequence: CSQGRGSYNEQFF. CDR3 sequence (DNA): TGCAGCCAAGGGAGGGGCTCCTACAATGAGCAGTTCTTC.

This sequence joins TRBV27 and TRBJ2-2; D perhaps matches TRBD1 (5 bases). The length of the CDR3 is 16 residues. Per the germline V gene, CDR1 is MNHEY and CDR2 is SMNVEV (reference sequence). V was shortened by 6 bases and J by 0 bases, with 14 bases between the two germline ends. CDR3: CASSLQAVANTGELFF. In DNA form, the CDR3 reads TGTGCCAGCAGCTTACAGGCTGTCGCGAACACCGGGGAGCTGTTTTTT.

The chain has TRBV4-1 and TRBJ2-1, with D hard to call. The germline V gene encodes CDR1 MGHRA and CDR2 YSYEKL. This CDR3 region has 19 residues. Trimming took off 5 bases at V and 0 bases at J, with 23 bases between the two ends. CDR3 bases: TGCGCCAGCAGCTTTAGCCCCCGGAGAACTGTGAGCTCCTACAATGAGCAGTTCTTC. This sequence encodes CASSFSPRRTVSSYNEQFF.

The CDR3 DNA reads TGCGCCAGCAGCTTCTCCCCTTCCTACGAGCAGTACTTC. Translated, it gives CASSFSPSYEQYF. This chain uses TRBV5-1 with TRBJ2-7; no clear D. The CDR3 runs 13 residues. Germline V CDR1 and CDR2: SGHRS, YFSETQ. With 2 bases removed from V and 1 base from J, the gap between germline ends came to 7 bases.

The chain couples TRBV4-2 to TRBJ1-5, with TRBD1 matching 11 bases. Germline V gives CDR1 LGHNA, CDR2 YNFKEQ. V trimming: 1 base; J trimming: 6 bases; junction bases outside the gene matches: 2. The CDR3 is made up of 15 amino acids. The CDR3 loop is CASSQAGTGGQPQHF. CDR3 nucleotide sequence: TGTGCCAGCAGCCAAGCCGGGACAGGGGGTCAGCCCCAGCATTTT.

This clone was recorded only once. This chain links TRBV7-3 with TRBJ2-2; TRBD1 matches 12 bases. This CDR3 region has 18 residues. CDR1 SGHTA and CDR2 FQGTGA come from the germline V gene. The V and J ends lost 5 bases and 1 base, in that order; junction bases with no gene match: 8. This chain's CDR3 is CASSPRDRGRGNTGELFF. The CDR3 DNA is TGTGCCAGCAGCCCCCGGGACAGGGGGCGGGGGAACACCGGGGAGCTGTTTTTT. Full variable domain (rest looked up from reference TRBV7-3 and TRBJ2-2): GAGVSQTPSNKVTEKGKYVELRCDPISGHTALYWYRQSLGQGPEFLIYFQGTGAADDSGLPNDRFFAVRPEGSVSTLKIQRTERGDSAVYLCASSPRDRGRGNTGELFFGEGSRLTVL.

This clone was seen once. The V gene is TRBV11-3, the J gene TRBJ2-1; the D is unclear. Germline-derived CDR1 and CDR2 are SGHNT and YENEEA. The length of the CDR3 is 15 residues. V dropped 5 bases and J dropped 0 bases, with 11 bases sitting between them. As DNA, the CDR3 is TGTGCCAGCAGCCGACGGGCTGCCTCCTACAATGAGCAGTTCTTC. It translates to CASSRRAASYNEQFF.

The CDR3 reads CASSTGLAGGPDTQYF. The CDR3 DNA sequence: TGTGCCAGCAGCACGGGACTAGCGGGAGGCCCAGATACGCAGTATTTT. The chain has TRBV5-4 and TRBJ2-3, with 15 bases fitting TRBD2. The V gene's germline CDR1 is SGHNT and CDR2 YYREEE (reference sequence). Trimming cost V 4 bases and J 4 bases; bases outside gene matches: 4. CDR3 size: 16 residues.

Written as DNA, the CDR3 is TGTGCCAGCAGCTTAGGATTTAGCGGGAGGGTCTCCTACGAGCAGTACTTC. This sequence encodes CASSLGFSGRVSYEQYF. The rearrangement uses TRBV11-3 and TRBJ2-7, with 11 bases matching TRBD2. Looked up from germline, CDR1 is SGHNT and CDR2 is YENEEA. J gave up 0 bases and V 1 base, and 5 bases lay outside the gene matches. This CDR3 comprises 17 residues.

V is TRBV5-5 and J is TRBJ2-7; TRBD1 is a possible D gene (5 bases). V shed 4 bases and J shed 12 bases, with 11 bases lying between them. The CDR3 contains 10 residues. CDR1 SGHKS and CDR2 YYEKEE come from the germline V gene (reference sequence). The CDR3 DNA follows: TGTGCCAGCAGCCAGGGCAACGGGTACTTC. Residues: CASSQGNGYF.

The rearrangement links TRBV4-2 to TRBJ2-1; 10 nucleotides agree with TRBD2. V gave up 1 base and J gave up 6 bases; unmatched junction bases: 6. This CDR3 has 16 residues. In germline, CDR1 is LGHNA, CDR2 YNFKEQ. CDR3 region: CASSQGRLAGVNEQFF. The CDR3 DNA reads TGTGCCAGCAGCCAAGGGCGTCTAGCGGGAGTCAATGAGCAGTTCTTC.

The chain carries TRBV18 and TRBJ1-1; D ambiguous. Trimming shortened V by 3 bases and J by 4 bases, and 12 bases separated the two germline ends. CDR3 length: 14 amino acids. Per the germline V gene, CDR1 is KGHSH and CDR2 is LQKENI. The CDR3 DNA reads TGTGCCAGCTCACCCGGAGGACGATTCACTGAAGCTTTCTTT. Protein product: CASSPGGRFTEAFF.

The CDR3 loop is CASSRSGGEQFF. CDR3 DNA sequence: TGTGCCAGCAGCCGTAGCGGGGGTGAGCAGTTCTTC. The rearrangement uses TRBV5-4 and TRBJ2-1; 9 nucleotides agree with TRBD2. J lost 9 bases, V lost 4 bases, and 2 bases had no gene match. Germline assignment: CDR1 SGHNT and CDR2 YYREEE (reference sequence). The CDR3 runs to 12 residues.

The chain has TRBV4-3 and TRBJ1-1; D gene uncertain. This CDR3 contains 13 residues. V was pared by 0 bases and J by 8 bases, with 10 bases between. The V gene's germline CDR1 is LGHNA and CDR2 YSLEER. The CDR3 DNA is TGCGCCAGCAGCCAAGAATCGGGCAGAGAAGCTTTCTTT. Encoded protein: CASSQESGREAFF.

V is TRBV11-2 and J is TRBJ2-1; D call uncertain. Germline lookup yields CDR1 SGHAT and CDR2 FQNNGV. This CDR3 has 13 residues. The V gene lost 5 bases and the J gene lost 11 bases, with 16 bases spanning the gap. CDR3 residues: CASSTERQSKQFF. In DNA form, the CDR3 reads TGTGCCAGCAGCACGGAACGGCAGTCTAAGCAGTTCTTC.

The genes are TRBV5-1 and TRBJ1-3, with 8 positions matching TRBD1. The CDR3 length is 18 residues. Trimming took 1 base from V and 4 from J; bases not matched to a gene: 13. CDR1 SGHRS and CDR2 YFSETQ come from the germline V gene. In DNA form, the CDR3 reads TGCGCCAGCAGCTTGATGACAGGGGAGGTAGGATTAGGAAACACCATATATTTT. This encodes CASSLMTGEVGLGNTIYF.

The chain links TRBV2 to TRBJ2-3; no clear D gene. This CDR3 is built from 14 residues. Germline values: CDR1 SNHLY, CDR2 FYNNEI. V was pared by 6 bases and J by 6 bases, with 16 bases between. The CDR3 here is CASRKSPTGDTQYF. DNA of the CDR3: TGTGCCAGCAGGAAGAGCCCAACGGGTGATACGCAGTATTTT.

The chain has TRBV7-3 and TRBJ2-2; 8 bases fit TRBD2. J lost 0 bases, V lost 4 bases, and 1 base had no gene match. CDR3 length: 15 amino acids. Looked up from germline, CDR1 is SGHTA and CDR2 is FQGTGA. This CDR3 reads CASSSGLANTGELFF. The CDR3 DNA sequence: TGTGCCAGCAGCTCGGGACTAGCGAACACCGGGGAGCTGTTTTTT.

V and J are TRBV11-2 and TRBJ2-7, with a possible D match to TRBD1 (5 bases). The ends were cut back, 3 bases at V and 0 bases at J, with 12 bases in the middle. The CDR3 contains 15 residues. Germline V gene data show CDR1 as SGHAT and CDR2 as FQNNGV. The CDR3 reads CASSLLQGGSYEQYF. The CDR3, as DNA: TGTGCCAGCAGCTTGTTGCAGGGCGGCTCCTACGAGCAGTACTTC.

V usage is TRBV7-3 and J usage is TRBJ2-5, with 9 bases that match TRBD2. Germline CDR1 and CDR2: SGHTA and FQGTGA. The CDR3 spans 19 residues. V dropped 5 bases and J dropped 1; count of bases not matched to a gene: 17. The DNA of the CDR3 is TGTGCCAGCAGCCCCCGGTGGGAGCGGGAGGCCACCTTCCAAGAGACCCAGTACTTC. Translation gives CASSPRWEREATFQETQYF. Together with reference TRBV7-3 and TRBJ2-5, the CDR3 gives the full variable domain: GAGVSQTPSNKVTEKGKYVELRCDPISGHTALYWYRQSLGQGPEFLIYFQGTGAADDSGLPNDRFFAVRPEGSVSTLKIQRTERGDSAVYLCASSPRWEREATFQETQYFGPGTRLLVL.

The rearrangement uses TRBV28 and TRBJ1-1, with D possibly matching TRBD1 (6 bases). V dropped 7 bases and J dropped 1 base, with 13 bases sitting between them. CDR1 and CDR2 (germline): MDHEN, SYDVKM. The CDR3 has 14 amino acids. CDR3 loop: CASILSGANTEAFF. DNA of the CDR3: TGTGCCAGCATTCTGTCGGGGGCGAACACTGAAGCTTTCTTT. The full variable domain, with the rest looked up from reference TRBV28 and TRBJ1-1, is DVKVTQSSRYLVKRTGEKVFLECVQDMDHENMFWYRQDPGLGLRLIYFSYDVKMKEKGDIPEGYSVSREKKERFSLILESASTNQTSMYLCASILSGANTEAFFGQGTRLTVV.

This clone has just one count. V is TRBV4-3 and J is TRBJ1-2; 7 positions agree with TRBD1. With 4 bases clipped from V and 2 bases from J, the junction kept 1 base outside the gene matches. The CDR3 runs to 13 residues. Germline-derived CDR1 and CDR2 are LGHNA and YSLEER. This CDR3 is CASSPTGNYGYTF. Written as DNA, the CDR3 is TGCGCCAGCAGCCCGACAGGGAACTATGGCTACACCTTC.

The J gene is TRBJ2-3, the V gene TRBV29-1; 12 positions match TRBD2. V lost 4 bases, J lost 0 bases, and 5 bases stayed unmatched. This CDR3 region has 16 residues. Germline CDR1 reads SQVTM; CDR2 reads ANQGSEA. CDR3 in amino acids: CSVGLAGGPSTDTQYF. CDR3 sequence (DNA): TGCAGCGTTGGCCTAGCGGGAGGGCCCAGCACAGATACGCAGTATTTT.